This T cell receptor beta chain was recovered during a study of control samples from healthy donors and cancer patients. Profiled with immunoSEQ multiplex PCR; TCRdb holds only in-frame clones, not every one. Here the sample spans about 250,000 clones, about four fifths being singletons. Germline lookup yields CDR1 SGHRS and CDR2 YFSETQ. Trimming cost V 0 bases and J 2 bases, with 8 bases left between them. This CDR3 comprises 14 residues. The V call is TRBV5-1, the J call TRBJ2-5; D is uncertain. The receptor's source is a woman aged 55-75 years with lung cancer. The specimen was PBMCs. The CDR3 loop reads CASSLGSVQETQYF. The CDR3 DNA follows: TGCGCCAGCAGCTTGGGGAGTGTACAAGAGACCCAGTACTTC.